The present TCR beta chain was sequenced within a study of blood T cell repertoires in COVID-19. The J segment lost 8 bases and the V segment lost 3 bases, leaving 11 bases of the junction unmatched. The CDR3 is made up of 16 amino acids. Germline-derived CDR1 and CDR2 are SGDLS and YYNGEE. Authors' analysis steps: Estimated nucleated cell counts came from reference gene primer amplification. TCRdb keeps only in-frame clones here, not all; method: immunoSEQ multiplex PCR. D and trimming come from the DNA, and the V and J calls and clone size come from that table. The sample shows about 270,000 clones, 83% of them seen only once.

The chain combines TRBV9 with TRBJ2-1, with 10 positions matching TRBD2. Sequencing used peripheral blood. The clonotype comes from a woman aged 45 to 65 who had recovered from COVID-19. In nucleotides, the CDR3 is TGTGCCAGCAGCGAGGGGCGACTAGCGGGTTATTATGAGCAGTTCTTC. It encodes CASSEGRLAGYYEQFF.